This is a list of T cell receptor beta chains from one sample in a study of T cells in tuberculosis. Sequencing used immunoSEQ multiplex PCR; TCRdb keeps in-frame clones, though not all of them. This sample has approximately 59,000 clones, with 81% found just once. Sequenced: CD1b-GMM tetramer-negative cells sorted from PBMCs. The source of these receptors is an adult woman with latent tuberculosis. The CDR3 runs from the conserved cysteine through the conserved F or W. D genes are given only for firm matches. The size field is filled for only some rows; it gives once, few, many or a size class.

>TRBV5-1|-|TRBD2|16|TRBJ2-3
CASSLEAGLAGATQYF
TGCGCCAGCAGCTTGGAGGCGGGACTAGCGGGAGCCACGCAGTATTTT
>TRBV28|-|TRBD1|16|TRBJ1-4
CASGQGGRKTNEKLFF
TGTGCCTCGGGACAGGGGGGAAGGAAAACTAATGAAAAACTGTTTTTT
>TRBV5-1|-|TRBD1|15|TRBJ1-1
CASSLPGTGNTEAFF
TGCGCCAGCAGCTTGCCCGGGACAGGGAACACTGAAGCTTTCTTT
>TRBV4-3|-|TRBD1|15|TRBJ1-1
CASSQVTGGRTEAFF
TGCGCCAGCAGCCAGGTCACAGGGGGTAGGACTGAAGCTTTCTTT
>TRBV2|-|TRBD2|15|TRBJ2-1
CASSESGATYNEQFF
TGTGCCAGCAGTGAAAGCGGGGCGACATACAATGAGCAGTTCTTC
>TRBV19|-|-|15|TRBJ2-7
CASSIPGTPTYEQYF
TGTGCCAGTAGTATCCCCGGGACACCTACCTACGAGCAGTACTTC
>TRBV23-1|-|TRBD1|19|TRBJ2-3
CASSPSPGQATQGTDTQYF
TGCGCCAGCAGCCCCTCCCCTGGACAGGCTACACAGGGCACAGATACGCAGTATTTT
>TRBV27|few|-|13|TRBJ1-1
CASSLRLNTEAFF
TGTGCCAGCAGCCTAAGATTGAACACTGAAGCTTTCTTT
>TRBV2|-|-|14|TRBJ2-1
CASREGGAEDEQFF
TGTGCCAGCAGGGAGGGCGGGGCGGAGGATGAGCAGTTCTTC
>TRBV27|-|TRBD1|12|TRBJ1-2
CASSRDRGSYTF
TGTGCCAGCAGCCGGGACAGGGGAAGCTACACCTTC
>TRBV29-1|-|TRBD1|12|TRBJ2-7
CSVVGQGYEQYF
TGCAGCGTTGTAGGACAGGGATACGAGCAGTACTTC
>TRBV7-3|-|-|13|TRBJ2-2
CASSSGGTGELFF
TGTGCCAGCAGCTCCGGGGGCACCGGGGAGCTGTTTTTT
>TRBV6-1|-|TRBD1|14|TRBJ2-7
CASSADRASYEQYF
TGTGCCAGCAGTGCGGACAGGGCCTCCTACGAGCAGTACTTC
>TRBV6-4|-|TRBD2|13|TRBJ2-7
CAGRQLAGEEQYF
TGTGCCGGACGGCAGCTAGCGGGAGAGGAGCAGTACTTC
>TRBV2|-|-|15|TRBJ2-3
CASSGGLSRTDTQYF
TGTGCCAGCAGTGGCGGACTGAGCCGCACAGATACGCAGTATTTT
>TRBV7-9|once|-|11|TRBJ1-2
CASREEGQAVF
TGTGCCAGCAGGGAGGAGGGCCAGGCCGTCTTC
>TRBV5-6|-|-|15|TRBJ2-7
CASSSGGGLHYEQYF
TGTGCCAGCAGCTCGGGGGGCGGCTTACACTACGAGCAGTACTTC
>TRBV14|-|TRBD2|15|TRBJ2-1
CASSQASGRAGEQFF
TGTGCCAGCAGTCAGGCCAGCGGGAGGGCCGGTGAGCAGTTCTTC
>TRBV5-4|-|TRBD1|13|TRBJ2-7
CASSLGTDYEQYF
TGTGCCAGCAGCCTCGGGACAGACTACGAGCAGTACTTC
>TRBV30|-|-|16|TRBJ1-3
CAWSRGRESSGNTIYF
TGTGCCTGGAGCCGGGGGAGGGAGAGCTCTGGAAACACCATATATTTT
>TRBV28|-|TRBD2|15|TRBJ2-7
CASSFLVAGSYEQYF
TGTGCCAGCAGTTTTCTGGTAGCGGGCTCCTACGAGCAGTACTTC
>TRBV18|-|TRBD2|17|TRBJ2-1
CASSLPRLAGLSNEQFF
TGTGCCAGCTCACTTCCTCGACTAGCGGGGCTGTCCAATGAGCAGTTCTTC
>TRBV28|-|TRBD2|15|TRBJ2-1
CASSINPGLAGNAFF
TGTGCCAGCAGTATAAATCCGGGACTAGCGGGGAACGCGTTCTTC
>TRBV10-3|once|-|13|TRBJ2-5
CAISEPGGETQYF
TGTGCCATCAGCGAACCAGGGGGGGAGACCCAGTACTTC
>TRBV7-2|-|TRBD1|16|TRBJ1-4
CASSYGTGGLGEKLFF
TGTGCCAGCAGCTACGGGACAGGGGGGCTGGGGGAAAAACTGTTTTTT
>TRBV7-9|-|TRBD2|13|TRBJ2-7
CASRGGRGHEQYF
TGTGCCAGCCGGGGGGGCCGGGGGCACGAGCAGTACTTC
>TRBV19|-|-|15|TRBJ2-5
CASSIRRNKVETQYF
TGTGCCAGTAGTATTAGGAGGAACAAAGTGGAGACCCAGTACTTC
>TRBV7-2|-|TRBD2|16|TRBJ2-2
CASFPEGRGGPGELFF
TGTGCCAGCTTCCCAGAGGGGCGGGGGGGCCCCGGGGAGCTGTTTTTT
>TRBV7-8|-|-|19|TRBJ2-3
CASSLLGVGGSRGTDTQYF
TGTGCCAGCAGCTTACTAGGTGTAGGCGGGAGCAGGGGAACAGATACGCAGTATTTT
>TRBV19|-|TRBD2|15|TRBJ2-1
CASTFSGSSYNEQFF
TGTGCCAGTACCTTTAGCGGGAGCTCCTACAATGAGCAGTTCTTC
>TRBV18|-|-|14|TRBJ1-5
CASSPGGRGQPQHF
TGTGCCAGCTCACCGGGAGGGAGGGGTCAGCCCCAGCATTTT
>TRBV29-1|-|TRBD1|14|TRBJ1-3
CSVGLGTGKPSIYF
TGCAGCGTTGGGCTGGGGACAGGGAAACCGTCCATATATTTT
>TRBV9|-|-|15|TRBJ2-1
CASSVADSSYNEQFF
TGTGCCAGCAGCGTAGCGGACAGCTCCTACAATGAGCAGTTCTTC
>TRBV5-6|-|-|16|TRBJ1-2
CASSLHGNPAGYGYTF
TGTGCCAGCAGCTTGCACGGGAACCCGGCGGGCTATGGCTACACCTTC
>TRBV28|few|TRBD1|13|TRBJ1-2
CATPSSRGNGYTF
TGTGCCACTCCGAGCAGCAGGGGGAATGGCTACACCTTC
>TRBV4-1|-|TRBD1|15|TRBJ1-4
CASSQVDRVNEKLFF
TGCGCCAGCAGCCAAGTAGACAGGGTTAATGAAAAACTGTTTTTT
>TRBV20-1|-|-|11|TRBJ2-7
CSARDLNEQYF
TGCAGTGCTAGAGACCTAAACGAGCAGTACTTC
>TRBV11-2|-|-|16|TRBJ1-2
CASGRGTMRLYDGYTF
TGTGCCAGCGGTAGAGGGACAATGAGGTTATATGATGGCTACACCTTC
>TRBV7-2|-|TRBD2|13|TRBJ2-7
CASSSLAGVGQYF
TGTGCCAGCAGCTCCCTAGCGGGGGTAGGGCAGTACTTC
>TRBV4-1|-|-|14|TRBJ1-1
CASSQGAGRTEAFF
TGCGCCAGCAGCCAAGGGGCAGGGCGGACTGAAGCTTTCTTT
>TRBV10-3|-|-|15|TRBJ2-7
CAISTSQGSSYEQYF
TGTGCCATCAGTACCTCCCAGGGTAGCTCCTACGAGCAGTACTTC
>TRBV4-3|-|TRBD1|16|TRBJ1-6
CASSQSQGAPNSPLHF
TGCGCCAGCAGCCAATCACAGGGGGCGCCGAATTCACCCCTCCACTTT
>TRBV5-1|-|-|16|TRBJ1-2
CASSPFPRGDNYGYTF
TGCGCCAGCAGCCCTTTTCCACGGGGGGATAACTATGGCTACACCTTC
>TRBV4-2|few|TRBD2|20|TRBJ2-3
CASSQAEGGGAVRTGDTQYF
TGTGCCAGCAGCCAAGCTGAGGGCGGGGGGGCCGTTCGAACCGGAGATACGCAGTATTTT
>TRBV19|-|TRBD2|15|TRBJ2-7
CASSSTSGASREQYF
TGTGCCAGTAGTTCGACTAGCGGGGCCTCCCGCGAGCAGTACTTC
>TRBV5-1|few|-|11|TRBJ2-4
CASQSGNIQYF
TGCGCCAGCCAAAGCGGAAACATTCAGTACTTC
>TRBV18|-|-|15|TRBJ2-5
CASSPRGGSQETQYF
TGTGCCAGCTCACCACGGGGAGGAAGCCAAGAGACCCAGTACTTC
>TRBV11-3|-|TRBD2|16|TRBJ2-5
CASSLGGSGGEETQYF
TGTGCCAGCAGCTTAGGAGGTAGCGGGGGGGAAGAGACCCAGTACTTC
>TRBV19|-|-|13|TRBJ2-2
CATHRRATGELFF
TGTGCCACCCACAGGAGGGCGACCGGGGAGCTGTTTTTT
>TRBV6-5|once|-|13|TRBJ2-3
CASGAKGTDTQYF
TGTGCCAGCGGGGCAAAAGGGACAGATACGCAGTATTTT
>TRBV5-4|-|TRBD2|17|TRBJ2-4
CASSLAPAGDVGNIQYF
TGTGCCAGCAGCTTGGCCCCGGCGGGAGACGTGGGAAACATTCAGTACTTC
>TRBV5-1|few|-|14|TRBJ1-1
CASSPSLGDTQAFF
TGCGCCAGCAGCCCCTCTCTGGGGGACACACAAGCTTTCTTT
>TRBV7-3|-|-|15|TRBJ1-1
CASSSLGGPNTEAFF
TGTGCCAGCAGCTCGTTGGGGGGGCCGAACACTGAAGCTTTCTTT
>TRBV7-2|-|-|14|TRBJ1-2
CASSPRDNNYGYTF
TGTGCCAGCAGCCCCCGGGACAATAACTATGGCTACACCTTC
>TRBV5-1|once|-|14|TRBJ1-2
CASSLKAGDYGYTF
TGCGCCAGCAGCTTGAAGGCGGGGGACTATGGCTACACCTTC
>TRBV11-2|-|-|15|TRBJ1-1
CASSANRAPSTEAFF
TGTGCCAGCAGCGCCAACAGGGCCCCGAGCACTGAAGCTTTCTTT
>TRBV7-2|-|TRBD1|14|TRBJ2-2
CASSLGQGTGELFF
TGTGCCAGCAGCTTGGGACAGGGCACCGGGGAGCTGTTTTTT